These T cell receptor beta chains were read from a single sample in a study of early stage breast cancer tumors. Data came from immunoSEQ multiplex PCR; TCRdb stores just in-frame clones and leaves some out. The repertoire holds 45,000 to 50,000 clones, approximately 80% seen once, with approximately 1.5% in the top ten. Sequenced: blood. The source of these receptors is a person between 45 and 65 years old with breast cancer. CDR3s include the opening cysteine and the closing phenylalanine or tryptophan. The order of the fields is D gene, V gene, clone size, J gene, CDR3 DNA, CDR3 protein. The D gene is left open where the match is weak. Clone size appears in some rows only: once, few, many, or a class for an expanded clone.

TRBD2,TRBV6-9,-,TRBJ2-6,TGTGCCAGCAGGGAATCCCCGGGACTAGCGGGAGGGGGCTGGGCCAACGTCCTGACTTTC,CASRESPGLAGGGWANVLTF
TRBD1,TRBV9,-,TRBJ2-1,TGTGCCAGCAGCGTCAGACAGGGAAATTACAATGAGCAGTTCTTC,CASSVRQGNYNEQFF
-,TRBV4-3,once,TRBJ1-2,TGCGCCAGCAGCCAAGATAGGGCCATAGAGGGCTATGGCTACACCTTC,CASSQDRAIEGYGYTF
TRBD1,TRBV18,-,TRBJ1-2,TGTGCCAGCTCACCAAGGGACAGGGCCGCTTATGGCTACACCTTC,CASSPRDRAAYGYTF
-,TRBV11-2,-,TRBJ1-2,TGTGCCAGCAGCTTAGCCTCCCGGAACTATGGCTACACCTTC,CASSLASRNYGYTF
-,TRBV2,-,TRBJ1-5,TGTGCCAGCAGTGATGGGGGGATCGACGGTCAGCCCCAGCATTTT,CASSDGGIDGQPQHF
TRBD2,TRBV9,-,TRBJ2-3,TGTGCCAGCAGCGTTCTAGCGGCCCTGGGAGATACGCAGTATTTT,CASSVLAALGDTQYF
-,TRBV9,once,TRBJ1-3,TGTGCCAGCAGCGTAGCTGCGGCGGGGGCCTCTGGAAACACCATATATTTT,CASSVAAAGASGNTIYF
TRBD1,TRBV18,-,TRBJ1-1,TGTGCCAGCTCACCAGACAGGGGCGACACTGAAGCTTTCTTT,CASSPDRGDTEAFF
-,TRBV4-2,-,TRBJ2-1,TGTGCCAGCAGCCAAGATAGGGGAGCAAATGAGCAGTTCTTC,CASSQDRGANEQFF
-,TRBV29-1,-,TRBJ2-7,TGCAGCGTTGACGGGTTTGGGAACGAGCAGTACTTC,CSVDGFGNEQYF
TRBD2,TRBV19,-,TRBJ2-7,TGTGCCAGTAGTGTGGGACTAGCGGGTTCCGTTTACGAGCAGTACTTC,CASSVGLAGSVYEQYF
-,TRBV15,-,TRBJ1-4,TGTGCCACCAGCAGACCGGGACCGATACATCCCGCCCTTAATGAAAAACTGTTTTTT,CATSRPGPIHPALNEKLFF
-,TRBV7-9,-,TRBJ2-7,TGTGCCAGCAGCTTACGCGGAACCTACGAGCAGTACTTC,CASSLRGTYEQYF
-,TRBV18,-,TRBJ1-1,TGTGCCAGCTCACCCGAATCTGGGGGAAGGACTGAAGCTTTCTTT,CASSPESGGRTEAFF
-,TRBV7-9,-,TRBJ1-4,TGTGCCAGCAGCTTACCGCCCGCCGGCGGCGAAAAACTGTTTTTT,CASSLPPAGGEKLFF
TRBD1,TRBV7-9,-,TRBJ1-1,TGTGCCAGCAGCTTTACACCGGGACAGGGCGAGAACACTGAAGCTTTCTTT,CASSFTPGQGENTEAFF
-,TRBV6-1,-,TRBJ2-7,TGTGCCAGCAGTGAAATATGGGGGGACTACGAGCAGTACTTC,CASSEIWGDYEQYF
TRBD1,TRBV5-6,-,TRBJ1-2,TGTGCCAGCAGCTCATCGGGACAGCCATACTATGGCTACACCTTC,CASSSSGQPYYGYTF
-,TRBV6-5,-,TRBJ2-3,TGTGCCAGCAGTTACTCAATAGGGGATACGCAGTATTTT,CASSYSIGDTQYF
TRBD1,TRBV10-2,-,TRBJ1-5,TGCGCCAGCAGGCGGGACAGGGGGTCCAATCAGCCCCAGCATTTT,CASRRDRGSNQPQHF
-,TRBV7-9,-,TRBJ2-7,TGTGCCAGCAGCGAGGACTACGAGCAGTACTTC,CASSEDYEQYF
-,TRBV7-3,-,TRBJ2-1,TGTGCCAGCAGCTCCACCCGGGGGAACAATGAGCAGTTCTTC,CASSSTRGNNEQFF
-,TRBV14,-,TRBJ2-3,TGTGCCAGCAGCCAAGATCCAGGGGGGGCAGATACGCAGTATTTT,CASSQDPGGADTQYF
TRBD2,TRBV7-9,-,TRBJ2-1,TGTGCCAGCAGCCTCTTCGTAGCGGGCCTCAATGAGCAGTTCTTC,CASSLFVAGLNEQFF
-,TRBV30,few,TRBJ1-6,TGTGCCTGGAGTTTAGGAAAAGGCTCACCCCTCCACTTT,CAWSLGKGSPLHF
-,TRBV5-4,-,TRBJ1-6,TGTGCCAGCAGCTTGGAAGCGGCAGGGGTGAATTCACCCCTCCACTTT,CASSLEAAGVNSPLHF
-,TRBV4-2,-,TRBJ1-4,TGTGCCAGCAGCCAAGGATTACGGGGGGTTGCAACTAATGAAAAACTGTTTTTT,CASSQGLRGVATNEKLFF
-,TRBV18,-,TRBJ1-1,TGTGCCAGCTCACCGAACACAGGGATGGAAGCTTTCTTT,CASSPNTGMEAFF
TRBD2,TRBV10-2,few,TRBJ2-7,TGCGCCAGCAGTGTTAGCGGGGAGACCTACGAGCAGTACTTC,CASSVSGETYEQYF
TRBD2,TRBV13,once,TRBJ2-7,TGTGCCAGCAGCCTTGGGGGGGGCGAGCAGTACTTC,CASSLGGGEQYF
-,TRBV28,-,TRBJ2-7,TGTGCCAGCAGTTCCCCACCCAACTCCTACGAGCAGTACTTC,CASSSPPNSYEQYF
-,TRBV5-1,-,TRBJ2-5,TGCGCCAGCAGCTTGGCGGTCCCCCAAGAGACCCAGTACTTC,CASSLAVPQETQYF
TRBD2,TRBV2,-,TRBJ2-1,TGTGCCAGCAGTGGACTAGCGGGAGATGAGGATGAGCAGTTCTTC,CASSGLAGDEDEQFF
-,TRBV5-1,-,TRBJ2-7,TGCGCCAGCAGCTTGGTACAGGGTTGGGACGAGCAGTACTTC,CASSLVQGWDEQYF
TRBD1,TRBV7-9,once,TRBJ1-2,TGTGCCAGCAGCTCCGGACAGGGGGCGTTAGGGGGCTACACCTTC,CASSSGQGALGGYTF
-,TRBV28,-,TRBJ1-1,TGTGCCAGGACCAAGTGGACACGACCTACAGGGAACACTGAAGCTTTCTTT,CARTKWTRPTGNTEAFF
-,TRBV6-5,-,TRBJ1-1,TGTGCCAGCAGTTACTCCTCCCGCACTGAAGCTTTCTTT,CASSYSSRTEAFF
TRBD1,TRBV18,-,TRBJ2-7,TGTGCCAGCTCACCAAGGGGGCAGCCCTACGAGCAGTACTTC,CASSPRGQPYEQYF
TRBD2,TRBV15,-,TRBJ2-1,TGTGCCACCAGCAGAGAAGGGAGCGGGAGGAGGCAGTTCTTC,CATSREGSGRRQFF
TRBD2,TRBV7-9,-,TRBJ2-1,TGTGCCAGCAGCTTTAATGTAGCGGGGGGCCCATACAATGAGCAGTTCTTC,CASSFNVAGGPYNEQFF
TRBD1,TRBV28,-,TRBJ1-5,TGTGCCAGCACCTCCGGACAGGGGAGCAATCAGCCCCAGCATTTT,CASTSGQGSNQPQHF
TRBD1,TRBV7-9,-,TRBJ2-5,TGTGCCAGCAGCCCGACAGGGGGCGAAGAGACCCAGTACTTC,CASSPTGGEETQYF
-,TRBV5-1,-,TRBJ2-3,TGCGCCAGCAGCCCCCGGGCCACTAGCACAGATACGCAGTATTTT,CASSPRATSTDTQYF
-,TRBV7-7,-,TRBJ2-5,TGTGCTAGCAGCCCTGGCGGGCCGGGGACCCAGTACTTC,CASSPGGPGTQYF
TRBD2,TRBV2,-,TRBJ2-7,TGTGCCAGCGGGGGGACTACCAGTTTTTACGAGCAGTACTTC,CASGGTTSFYEQYF
-,TRBV23-1,-,TRBJ1-6,TGCGCCAGCAGTCAACTGGATGATTCACCCCTCCACTTT,CASSQLDDSPLHF
-,TRBV9,-,TRBJ1-2,TGTGCCAGCAGCGTAACCTCAAGGGGGGATAACTATGGCTACACCTTC,CASSVTSRGDNYGYTF
TRBD1,TRBV6-6,-,TRBJ1-2,TGTGCCAGCAGTTCCGGGACAGGGGGCATCTATGGCTACACCTTC,CASSSGTGGIYGYTF